One and the same sample provided the 29 T cell receptor beta chains below, sequenced in a study of CD8 T cells in ankylosing spondylitis. MiXCR, applied by TCRdb to the 5' RACE reads, yields one record per CDR3 protein. The sample yields roughly 180,000 distinct CDR3 sequences, 9.8% seen once. The sequencing sample was made of blood, either unsorted or a sorted T cell fraction (not recorded which). The receptors were sampled from a female donor with ankylosing spondylitis or in good health (not recorded which).

V and J are TRBV11-2 and TRBJ2-1, with D tentatively TRBD2 (6 bases). Germline-derived CDR1 and CDR2 are SGHAT and FQNNGV. Trimming left V 4 bases short and J 2 bases short, with 15 bases between. CDR3 size: 16 residues. In DNA, the CDR3 is TGTGCCAGCAGCTCTATCCCCGGGACTGCCTACAATGAGCAGTTCTTC. It translates to CASSSIPGTAYNEQFF.

This clonotype showed up just a few times. The chain is built from TRBV4-3 and TRBJ2-3; 14 bases fit TRBD2. Per the germline V gene, CDR1 is LGHNA and CDR2 is YSLEER. The CDR3 runs to 18 residues. V dropped 3 bases and J dropped 5; count of bases not matched to a gene: 10. In nucleotides, the CDR3 is TGCGCCAGCAGCCAGTTCCCCGGGACTAGCGGGAGAGGAGATACGCAGTATTTT. This encodes CASSQFPGTSGRGDTQYF.

The chain employs TRBV10-2 and TRBJ2-1; D gene unclear. Germline loops: CDR1 WSHSY, CDR2 SAAADI. The CDR3 spans 11 residues. V was pared by 9 bases and J by 5 bases, with 8 bases between. The CDR3 region has the DNA TGCGCCAGTGGAGCCCACAATGAGCAGTTCTTC. It codes for CASGAHNEQFF.

The sample holds many counts of this clonotype. The chain links TRBV12-3 or TRBV12-4 to TRBJ2-5, with D perhaps matching TRBD1 or TRBD2 (5 bases each). This CDR3 contains 11 residues. V dropped 10 bases and J dropped 6 bases, with 12 bases sitting between them. In nucleotides, the CDR3 is TGTGCCATCACTTGGGGACAGACCCAGTACTTC. As protein: CAITWGQTQYF.

The gene calls are TRBV7-1 and TRBJ1-2; no reliable D call. TRBV7-1 falls under the ORF class, with uncertain function. The V and J ends lost 10 bases and 4 bases respectively, with 16 bases between them. CDR3 length equals 13 residues. For the CDR3, the DNA is TGTGCCATGAGCTCCGGGGAGTCCTATGGCTACACCTTC. Its translation: CAMSSGESYGYTF.

This clonotype was found many times. V is TRBV12-3 or TRBV12-4 and J is TRBJ2-7, with D hard to call. The germline V and J ends were trimmed by 5 bases and 1 base, with 9 bases remaining between them. The CDR3 contains 13 residues. The CDR3 here is CASSLGLSYEQYF. The CDR3 bases are TGTGCCAGCAGTCTGGGCCTTTCCTACGAGCAGTACTTC.

This clonotype was found a few times. This sequence joins TRBV27 and TRBJ2-3; 10 positions match TRBD1. Per the germline V gene, CDR1 is MNHEY and CDR2 is SMNVEV (reference sequence). The trim removed 1 base at V and 4 bases at J, leaving 5 bases unmatched. This CDR3 spans 16 amino acids. DNA of the CDR3: TGTGCCAGCAGTTTATTAGGGACAGGGGTGGCAGATACGCAGTATTTT. Translation gives CASSLLGTGVADTQYF.

This clonotype was observed a few times. This sequence joins TRBV7-9 and TRBJ1-1, with TRBD1 as a possible D gene (5 bases). V was clipped by 2 bases and J by 11 bases, with 18 bases between them. CDR1 SEHNR and CDR2 FQNEAQ come from the germline V gene (reference sequence). CDR3 length: 14 residues. The CDR3 sequence is CASSLSSRAGEAFF. The CDR3 DNA follows: TGTGCCAGCAGCTTAAGCTCACGGGCGGGGGAGGCTTTCTTT.

This clonotype was counted many times. The chain recombines TRBV24-1 with TRBJ2-1; D gene uncertain. Germline CDR1 and CDR2: KGHDR and SFDVKD. V lost 4 bases to trimming and J lost 0 bases, with 9 bases between them. This CDR3 has 15 residues. The CDR3 region has the DNA TGTGCCACCAGTGAAGCAAGTAGCTCCTACAATGAGCAGTTCTTC. Amino acids: CATSEASSSYNEQFF.

This clonotype was counted at least ten times. The chain links TRBV5-1 to TRBJ1-1; the match to TRBD1 covers 9 bases. The CDR3 sequence is 14 residues long. The junction had 3 bases not matched to a gene; V was cut back by 2 bases and J by 4 bases. CDR1 is SGHRS, CDR2 YFSETQ, per germline. In nucleotides, the CDR3 is TGCGCCAGCAGCTTAACAGGGGGCGTCACTGAAGCTTTCTTT. As protein: CASSLTGGVTEAFF.

This clonotype came up once. CDR3 in amino acids: CASSPTWTSGRVDTQYF. The CDR3 DNA is TGTGCCAGCAGTCCGACCTGGACTAGCGGGAGGGTTGATACGCAGTATTTT. The V call is TRBV28, the J call TRBJ2-3, with TRBD2 matching 15 bases. With V trimmed by 5 bases and J by 6 bases, 9 bases remained unmatched. The V gene's germline CDR1 is MDHEN and CDR2 SYDVKM. The CDR3 runs to 17 residues.

This clonotype has only a few counts. This rearrangement joins TRBV6-1 to TRBJ2-5, with D unclear. V was clipped by 1 base and J by 2 bases, with 14 bases between them. Germline values: CDR1 MNHNS, CDR2 SASEGT. The CDR3 extends over 16 amino acids. CDR3 nucleotide sequence: TGTGCCAGCAGTGAAGATTGGGGTGGTTTGCAAGAGACCCAGTACTTC. It is translated as CASSEDWGGLQETQYF.

This clonotype was counted many times. The chain has TRBV10-3 and TRBJ2-7, with 9 bases aligning to TRBD1. Trimming removed 8 bases from V and 3 bases from J; junction bases left unmatched: 11. Germline V CDR1 and CDR2: ENHRY, SYGVKD. This CDR3 is built from 15 residues. CDR3 protein: CAIGGTPGQGYEQYF. CDR3 sequence (DNA): TGTGCCATCGGAGGTACCCCGGGACAGGGCTACGAGCAGTACTTC.

There are a few counts of this clonotype. This chain connects TRBV9 to TRBJ2-3; D is possibly TRBD1 (6 bases). Trimming removed 3 bases from V and 4 bases from J, with 12 bases in between. From germline, CDR1 is SGDLS and CDR2 YYNGEE. This CDR3 spans 14 amino acids. CDR3 residues: CASSANRDSDTQYF. CDR3 bases: TGTGCCAGCAGCGCGAACAGGGATTCAGATACGCAGTATTTT.

V and J are TRBV24-1 and TRBJ2-1; TRBD2 aligns across 10 bases. V dropped 4 bases and J dropped 15; count of bases not matched to a gene: 2. This CDR3 is built from 11 residues. Germline CDR1 KGHDR, CDR2 SFDVKD. The CDR3 region has the DNA TGTGCCACCAGTGAAGCGGGAGGGTGGTTCTTC. Protein: CATSEAGGWFF.

This clonotype has more than one count but fewer than ten. The genes are TRBV27 and TRBJ2-7; possible D gene TRBD1, 6 bases. Per germline, CDR1 MNHEY and CDR2 SMNVEV (reference sequence). The CDR3 sequence is 13 residues long. With 5 bases removed from V and 6 bases from J, the gap between germline ends came to 14 bases. The CDR3 protein is CASSLQTGFEQYF. The CDR3 region has the DNA TGTGCCAGCAGTCTCCAAACAGGGTTCGAGCAGTACTTC.

The rearrangement uses TRBV20-1 and TRBJ2-7, with a weak D call TRBD1 (7 bases). CDR1 is DFQATT, CDR2 SNEGSKA, per germline (reference sequence). The CDR3 length is 13 residues. Trimming cost V 6 bases and J 6 bases, with 18 bases left between them. CDR3 sequence: CSALDREVGEQYF. CDR3 nucleotide sequence: TGCAGTGCCCTCGACAGGGAGGTTGGCGAGCAGTACTTC.

In this sample, this clonotype turned up a few times. The J gene is TRBJ2-5, the V gene TRBV7-2; weak D call: TRBD2 (5 bases). Germline lookup yields CDR1 SGHTA and CDR2 FQGNSA. Trimming cost V 4 bases and J 2 bases, with 17 bases left between them. The CDR3 covers 16 residues. CDR3 DNA sequence: TGTGCCAGCAGCTCCCTATTCGAGGAGGCGCAAGAGACCCAGTACTTC. Protein product: CASSSLFEEAQETQYF.

A few counts support this clonotype. The rearrangement joins TRBV19 to TRBJ1-5; maybe TRBD1 (5 bases). V was trimmed by 7 bases and J by 7 bases, leaving 11 bases between them. This CDR3 region has 12 residues. CDR1 and CDR2 from the germline V gene are LNHDA and SQIVND (reference sequence). CDR3 bases: TGTGCCAGTACTAGGGGTGGCCAGCCCCAGCATTTT. Amino acid sequence: CASTRGGQPQHF.

By proportion, this clonotype is medium-sized. An end of the junction does not agree with germline; a read error may underlie this. This chain links TRBV20-1 with TRBJ1-1; TRBD1 might be the D (5 bases). The CDR3 sequence is 13 residues long. From germline, CDR1 is DFQATT and CDR2 SNEGSKA (reference sequence). The CDR3 DNA reads TGCAGTGCTAGTAATTCGTACCGGGACGGATCAAATTTT. Amino acids: CSASNSYRDGSNF.

The chain employs TRBV15 and TRBJ2-2, with 7 positions matching TRBD2. The CDR3 has 15 amino acids. Per the germline V gene, CDR1 is LNHNV and CDR2 is YYDKDF (reference sequence). J gave up 2 bases and V 7 bases, and 7 bases lay outside the gene matches. CDR3: CATTLGGVNTGELFF. CDR3 DNA sequence: TGTGCCACCACCCTTGGGGGGGTTAACACCGGGGAGCTGTTTTTT.

This clonotype has only a few counts. V gene TRBV7-3 combines with J gene TRBJ2-2, with 8 bases aligning to TRBD2. The CDR3 has 13 residues. The germline CDR1 and CDR2 sequences are SGHTA and FQGTGA. Germline trimming cut 10 bases from V and 5 bases from J; bases unmatched to any gene: 6. DNA for the CDR3: TGTGCCACCCGGGCTAGCGGGACCGGGGAGCTGTTTTTT. Translated: CATRASGTGELFF.

The rearrangement links TRBV7-6 to TRBJ2-1, with D hard to call. The CDR3 is 12 residues long. The V and J ends lost 4 bases and 7 bases respectively, with 8 bases between them. The germline V gene has CDR1 SGHVS and CDR2 FNYEAQ. CDR3 residues: CASSSPDNEQFF. For the CDR3, the DNA is TGTGCCAGCAGCTCCCCGGATAATGAGCAGTTCTTC.

The J gene is TRBJ2-1, the V gene TRBV6-1; 7 nucleotides align to TRBD1. Germline CDR1 reads MNHNS; CDR2 reads SASEGT. The CDR3 spans 14 residues. V lost 8 bases and J lost 4; bases outside the gene matches: 8. The CDR3, as DNA: TGTGCCAGCGATCGGGACAGCTTATACAATGAGCAGTTCTTC. Its protein is CASDRDSLYNEQFF.

This clonotype has only a few counts. This chain links TRBV7-6 with TRBJ1-5; possibly TRBD1 for D (5 bases). CDR3 length: 14 amino acids. The V and J ends lost 0 bases and 4 bases respectively, with 7 bases between them. Germline values: CDR1 SGHVS, CDR2 FNYEAQ. CDR3 residues: CASSLAGENQPQHF. The CDR3 DNA follows: TGTGCCAGCAGCTTAGCAGGGGAGAATCAGCCCCAGCATTTT.

CDR3 bases: TGCGCCAGCAGCCAAGTAACAGGGTACTATGGCTACACCTTC. Translating gives CASSQVTGYYGYTF. The chain couples TRBV4-3 to TRBJ1-2; tentative D call: TRBD1 (6 bases). The CDR3 consists of 14 residues. The V end was cut by 1 base, the J end by 3 bases, with 9 bases between. The germline gives CDR1 LGHNA, CDR2 YSLEER.

This clonotype was picked up a small number of times. This chain links TRBV20-1 with TRBJ2-2, with D perhaps matching TRBD1 or TRBD2 (5 bases each). CDR1 and CDR2 from the germline V gene are DFQATT and SNEGSKA (reference sequence). This CDR3 region has 14 residues. V dropped 5 bases and J dropped 6 bases, with 16 bases sitting between them. In DNA form, the CDR3 reads TGCAGTGCTCAGCTCCCGGGACCTTCCGGGGAGCTGTTTTTT. This gives the protein CSAQLPGPSGELFF.

This clonotype showed up many times. The rearrangement links TRBV4-3 to TRBJ2-1; D remains ambiguous. The CDR3 extends over 14 amino acids. V shed 0 bases and J shed 9 bases, with 12 bases lying between them. CDR1 LGHNA and CDR2 YSLEER come from the germline V gene. CDR3 amino acids: CASSQDKFGFEQFF. The CDR3 bases are TGCGCCAGCAGCCAAGATAAATTCGGCTTTGAGCAGTTCTTC.

This rearrangement joins TRBV18 to TRBJ2-3, with D perhaps TRBD2 (6 bases). From germline, CDR1 is KGHSH and CDR2 LQKENI. V dropped 3 bases and J dropped 0 bases, with 10 bases sitting between them. The CDR3 totals 15 residues. CDR3 bases: TGTGCCAGCTCACCGGACTACGGCAGCACAGATACGCAGTATTTT. Its protein is CASSPDYGSTDTQYF.